This is a list of T cell receptor beta chains from one sample in a study of cytomegalovirus exposure and HLA in healthy donors. The data were produced by immunoSEQ multiplex PCR, yet TCRdb's version contains in-frame clones alone and is incomplete. The sample holds roughly 130,000 clones; about 80% are singletons and the top ten take 1%. The specimen sequenced was PBMCs. These receptors came from a man in his forties in good health and CMV-seronegative. CDR3s include the opening cysteine and the closing phenylalanine or tryptophan.

j_call v_call cdr3_aa
TRBJ2-3 TRBV5-1 CASSLGSASGGSDTQYF
TRBJ2-7 TRBV6-1 CASSEGAGGGEQYF
TRBJ2-7 TRBV2 CASSPSRGAYEQYF
TRBJ1-4 TRBV6-5 CASRRAGTNEKLFF
TRBJ1-4 TRBV28 CASSPIPQGTNEKLFF
TRBJ1-3 TRBV15 CATSRGGSGNTIYF
TRBJ2-1 TRBV7-3 CASSLSGRDYNEQFF
TRBJ2-6 TRBV28 CASNPRGQSSGANVLTF
TRBJ1-2 TRBV4-2 CASSQDQGGPLYGYTF
TRBJ1-4 TRBV5-1 CASRSTWLTTEKLFF
TRBJ2-3 TRBV7-8 CASSTTRRVESDTQYF
TRBJ2-1 TRBV15 CATSRGPTRSYNEQFF
TRBJ2-7 TRBV10-1 CASSSSGGDEQYF
TRBJ2-3 TRBV9 CASSVGADTQYF
TRBJ2-5 TRBV5-6 CASSFGRRGETQYF
TRBJ2-5 TRBV27 CASSWSYLGETQYF
TRBJ1-1 TRBV6-1 CASSDNSWRRNTEAFF
TRBJ1-1 TRBV7-6 CASSPQTGMNTEAFF
TRBJ2-6 TRBV7-8 CASSTMGQGYSGANVLTF
TRBJ2-3 TRBV7-7 CASSLDGGGLPHF
TRBJ2-7 TRBV27 CASSFQKGGRGHEQYF
TRBJ1-1 TRBV7-2 CASSLRQGGDTEAFF
TRBJ1-4 TRBV7-2 CASSYDRTNEKLFF
TRBJ2-3 TRBV10-2 CATRRGDTDTQYF
TRBJ1-5 TRBV28 CASSGNQPQHF
TRBJ2-7 TRBV4-2 CASSQDGKGSSGEQYF
TRBJ2-2 TRBV10-2 CASRARNTGELFF
TRBJ2-5 TRBV2 CASSQRPTGPLDAQYF
TRBJ1-4 TRBV28 CASSNGQGGNEKLFF
TRBJ2-3 TRBV30 CAWSGTSGIYGTQYF